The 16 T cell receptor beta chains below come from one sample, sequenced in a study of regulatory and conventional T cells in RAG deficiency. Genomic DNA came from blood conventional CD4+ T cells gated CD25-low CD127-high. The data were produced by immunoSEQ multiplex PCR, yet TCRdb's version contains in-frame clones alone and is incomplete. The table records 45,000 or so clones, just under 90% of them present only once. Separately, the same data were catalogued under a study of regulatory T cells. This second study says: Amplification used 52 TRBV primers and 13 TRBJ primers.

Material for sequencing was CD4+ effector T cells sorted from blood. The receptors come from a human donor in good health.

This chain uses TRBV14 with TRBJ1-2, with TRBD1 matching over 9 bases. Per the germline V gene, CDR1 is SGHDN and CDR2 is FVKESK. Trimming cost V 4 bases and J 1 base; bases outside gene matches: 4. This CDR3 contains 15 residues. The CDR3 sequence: CASSRETGGNYGYTF. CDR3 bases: TGTGCCAGCAGCCGAGAGACAGGGGGTAACTATGGCTACACCTTC.

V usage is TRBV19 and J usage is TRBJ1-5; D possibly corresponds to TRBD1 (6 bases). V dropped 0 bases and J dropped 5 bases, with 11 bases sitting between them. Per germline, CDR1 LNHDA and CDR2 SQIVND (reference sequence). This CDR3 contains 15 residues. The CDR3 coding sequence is TGTGCCAGTAGTATAGATCGGGGGCCCTATCAGCCCCAGCATTTT. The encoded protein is CASSIDRGPYQPQHF.

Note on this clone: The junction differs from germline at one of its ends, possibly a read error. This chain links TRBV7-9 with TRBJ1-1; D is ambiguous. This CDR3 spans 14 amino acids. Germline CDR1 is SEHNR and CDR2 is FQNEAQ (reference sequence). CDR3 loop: CASSTRFSVTGAFF. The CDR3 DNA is TGTGCCAGCAGCACCAGGTTTTCGGTCACTGGAGCTTTCTTT.

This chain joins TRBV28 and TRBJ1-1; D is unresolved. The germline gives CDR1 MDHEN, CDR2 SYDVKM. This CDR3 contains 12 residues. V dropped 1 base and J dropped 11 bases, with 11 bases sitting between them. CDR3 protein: CASSLLVTRAFF. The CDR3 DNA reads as TGTGCCAGCAGTTTATTGGTGACCCGCGCTTTCTTT.

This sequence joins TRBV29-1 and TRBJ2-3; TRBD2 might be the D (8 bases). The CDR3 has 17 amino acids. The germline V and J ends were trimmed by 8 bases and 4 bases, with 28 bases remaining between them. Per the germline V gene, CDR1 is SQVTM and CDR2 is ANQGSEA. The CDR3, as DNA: TGCAGCTCCCATTCGAGGGGGCCAGCGGGAGTGGCAGATACGCAGTATTTT. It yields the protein CSSHSRGPAGVADTQYF.

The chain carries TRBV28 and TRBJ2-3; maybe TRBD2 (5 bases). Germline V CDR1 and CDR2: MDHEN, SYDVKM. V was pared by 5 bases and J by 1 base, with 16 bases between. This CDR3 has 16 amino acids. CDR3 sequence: CASSTGGLAGTDTQYF. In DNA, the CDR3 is TGTGCCAGCAGTACGGGCGGGCTTGCGGGCACAGATACGCAGTATTTT.

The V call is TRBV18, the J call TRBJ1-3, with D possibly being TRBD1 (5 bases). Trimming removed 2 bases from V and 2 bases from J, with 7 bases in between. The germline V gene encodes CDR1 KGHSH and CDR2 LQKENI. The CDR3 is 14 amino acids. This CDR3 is CASSPGGTGNTIYF. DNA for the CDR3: TGTGCCAGCTCACCAGGGGGAACTGGAAACACCATATATTTT.

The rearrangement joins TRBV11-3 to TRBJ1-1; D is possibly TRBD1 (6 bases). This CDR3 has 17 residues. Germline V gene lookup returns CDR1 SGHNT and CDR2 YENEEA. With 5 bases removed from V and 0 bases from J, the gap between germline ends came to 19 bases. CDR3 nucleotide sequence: TGTGCCAGCAGCGCCACAGGGTGGGGTCTCATGAACACTGAAGCTTTCTTT. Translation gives CASSATGWGLMNTEAFF. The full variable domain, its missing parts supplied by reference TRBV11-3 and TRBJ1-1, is EAGVVQSPRYKIIEKKQPVAFWCNPISGHNTLYWYLQNLGQGPELLIRYENEEAVDDSQLPKDRFSAERLKGVDSTLKIQPAELGDSAVYLCASSATGWGLMNTEAFFGQGTRLTVV.

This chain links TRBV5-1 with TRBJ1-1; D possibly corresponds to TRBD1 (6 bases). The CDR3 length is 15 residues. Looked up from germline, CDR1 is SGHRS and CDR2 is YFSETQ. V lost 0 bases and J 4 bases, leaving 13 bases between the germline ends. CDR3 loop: CASSLEGGRGTEAFF. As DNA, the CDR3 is TGCGCCAGCAGCTTGGAGGGGGGCAGGGGCACTGAAGCTTTCTTT.

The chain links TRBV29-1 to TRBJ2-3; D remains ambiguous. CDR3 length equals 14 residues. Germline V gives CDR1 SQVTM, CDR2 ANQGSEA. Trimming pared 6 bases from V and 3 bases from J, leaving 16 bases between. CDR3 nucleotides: TGCAGCGTAGCCCCCGGTCAAGGAACAGATACGCAGTATTTT. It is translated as CSVAPGQGTDTQYF.

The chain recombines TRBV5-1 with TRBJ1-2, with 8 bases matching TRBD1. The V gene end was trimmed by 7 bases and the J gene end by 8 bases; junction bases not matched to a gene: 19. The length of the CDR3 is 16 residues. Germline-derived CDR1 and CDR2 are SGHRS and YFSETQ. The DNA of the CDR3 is TGCGCCAGCTTCCGCGGATCCTCAGGACAGGGTGAAGGCTACACCTTC. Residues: CASFRGSSGQGEGYTF. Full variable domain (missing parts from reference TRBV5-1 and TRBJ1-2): KAGVTQTPRYLIKTRGQQVTLSCSPISGHRSVSWYQQTPGQGLQFLFEYFSETQRNKGNFPGRFSGRQFSNSRSEMNVSTLELGDSALYLCASFRGSSGQGEGYTFGSGTRLTVV.

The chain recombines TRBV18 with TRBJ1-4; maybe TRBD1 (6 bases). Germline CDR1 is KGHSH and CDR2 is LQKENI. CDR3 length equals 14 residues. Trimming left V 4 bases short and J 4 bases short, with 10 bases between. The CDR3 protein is CASSLQGYNEKLFF. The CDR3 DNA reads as TGTGCCAGCTCACTACAGGGTTATAATGAAAAACTGTTTTTT.

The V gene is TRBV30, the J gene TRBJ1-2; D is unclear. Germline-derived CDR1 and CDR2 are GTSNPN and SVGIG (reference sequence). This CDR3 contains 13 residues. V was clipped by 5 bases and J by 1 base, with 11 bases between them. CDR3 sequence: CAWALGINYGYTF. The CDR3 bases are TGTGCCTGGGCCCTCGGCATTAACTATGGCTACACCTTC.

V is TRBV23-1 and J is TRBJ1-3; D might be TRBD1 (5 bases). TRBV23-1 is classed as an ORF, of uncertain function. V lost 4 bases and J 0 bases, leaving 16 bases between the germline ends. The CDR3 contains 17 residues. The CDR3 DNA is TGCGCCAGCAGTCGGGGCCCGGATTTAAGCTCTGGAAACACCATATATTTT. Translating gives CASSRGPDLSSGNTIYF.

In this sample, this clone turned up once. In DNA, the CDR3 is TGTGCCAGCAGCGACTACAATGAGCAGTTCTTC. Protein product: CASSDYNEQFF. V and J are TRBV25-1 and TRBJ2-1; no firm D call. Deletions cut 6 bases from V and 3 bases from J, with 3 bases between. The CDR3 sequence is 11 residues long. Looked up from germline, CDR1 is MGHDK and CDR2 is SYGVNS.

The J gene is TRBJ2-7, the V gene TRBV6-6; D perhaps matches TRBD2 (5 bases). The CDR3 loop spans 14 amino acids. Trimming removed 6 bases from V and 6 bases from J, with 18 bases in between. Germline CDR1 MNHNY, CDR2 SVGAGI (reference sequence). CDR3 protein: CASSLGVPPLEQYF. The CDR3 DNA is TGTGCCAGCAGCCTCGGGGTCCCCCCCCTCGAGCAGTACTTC.